This TCR beta chain was sequenced in a study of a mutant IDH1 vaccine in newly diagnosed glioma. Study information: Once 4-6 weeks had passed after radiotherapy alone, vaccination started, or it started with temozolomide cycles.

Assay: immunoSEQ multiplex PCR; the TCRdb copy retains only in-frame clones and omits some. In the table there are under 150,000 clones, about nine tenths of which are singletons. Time point meaning: week 11, during vaccination. All doses held 300 ug of mutant IDH1 20-mer peptide, with topical imiquimod. For this clone: Its antigen is undetermined.

This CDR3 contains 13 residues. The germline V gene has CDR1 SNHLY and CDR2 FYNNEI. Trimming shortened V by 7 bases and J by 10 bases, and 17 bases separated the two germline ends. The receptor's source is a woman in her fifties or sixties with glioma. Sequencing used PBMCs, obtained from a glioma patient whose treatment included an IDH1 peptide vaccine. The V and J genes are TRBV2 and TRBJ2-1; D is unclear. CDR3 residues: CASNLEETDEQFF. In DNA form, the CDR3 reads TGTGCCAGCAACCTAGAAGAGACCGACGAGCAGTTCTTC.